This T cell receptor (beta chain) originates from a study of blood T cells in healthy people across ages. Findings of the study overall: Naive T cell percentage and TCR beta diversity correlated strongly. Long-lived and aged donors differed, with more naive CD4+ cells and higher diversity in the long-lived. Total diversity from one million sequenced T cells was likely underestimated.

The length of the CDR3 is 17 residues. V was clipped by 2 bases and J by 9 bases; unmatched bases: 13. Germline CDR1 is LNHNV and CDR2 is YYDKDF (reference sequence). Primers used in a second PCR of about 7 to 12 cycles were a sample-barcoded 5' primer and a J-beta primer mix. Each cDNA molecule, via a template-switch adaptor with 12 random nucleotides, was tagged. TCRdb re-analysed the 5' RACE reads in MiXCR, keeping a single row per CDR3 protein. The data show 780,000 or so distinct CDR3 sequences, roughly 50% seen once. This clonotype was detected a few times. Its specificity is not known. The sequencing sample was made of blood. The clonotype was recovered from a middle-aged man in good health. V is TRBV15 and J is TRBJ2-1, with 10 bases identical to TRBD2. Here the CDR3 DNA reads TGTGCCACCAGCAGATCCATCTTAGCGGGAGGTCTTCGTGAGCAGTTCTTC. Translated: CATSRSILAGGLREQFF.